The 7 T cell receptor beta chains presented below share a single source sample, sequenced in a study of patients and donors after allogeneic stem cell transplantation. TCRdb analysed the RT-PCR reads with MiXCR anew, one entry per CDR3 protein. The sample lists 65,000 to 80,000 distinct CDR3 sequences; more than 25% were seen once. The sequencing sample was made of blood, either unsorted or a sorted T cell fraction (not recorded which). The receptors here all came from a human donor who was either an allogeneic HSCT recipient or a stem cell or donor lymphocyte infusion donor (not recorded which). It is not recorded whose cells these are; they may come from a transplant donor.

This clonotype was detected a few times. V is TRBV4-2 and J is TRBJ2-2; 7 bases map to TRBD2. The CDR3 consists of 14 residues. Germline values: CDR1 LGHNA, CDR2 YNFKEQ. Trimming at V came to 5 bases and at J to 5 bases, leaving 5 bases not matched to a gene. The CDR3 protein is CASSSQAGTGELFF. The DNA for the CDR3 is TGTGCCAGCAGCTCCCAAGCGGGAACCGGGGAGCTGTTTTTT.

The V gene is TRBV12-3 or TRBV12-4, the J gene TRBJ2-1, with TRBD1 matching 7 bases. The V gene end was trimmed by 5 bases and the J gene end by 5 bases; junction bases not matched to a gene: 3. The CDR3 length is 13 residues. The CDR3 protein is CASSLGQNNEQFF. In DNA form, the CDR3 reads TGTGCCAGCAGTCTGGGACAGAACAATGAGCAGTTCTTC.

This clonotype was counted a few times. The chain links TRBV24-1 to TRBJ2-3; D unresolved. CDR1 is KGHDR, CDR2 SFDVKD, per germline. This CDR3 has 13 amino acids. Trimming removed 4 bases from V and 2 bases from J, with 6 bases in between. The CDR3 sequence: CATSDPLTDTQYF. The CDR3 DNA follows: TGTGCCACCAGTGACCCTCTCACAGATACGCAGTATTTT.

This sequence joins TRBV12-3 or TRBV12-4 and TRBJ1-5, with a tentative D call TRBD1 (6 bases). The V and J ends lost 5 bases and 4 bases respectively, with 15 bases between them. There are 15 residues in the CDR3. The CDR3 DNA is TGTGCCAGCAGTCGCGCGGGACACCGAAATCAGCCCCAGCATTTT. Amino acid sequence: CASSRAGHRNQPQHF.

This clonotype was detected a few times. The chain joins TRBV11-2 to TRBJ1-3, with D possibly being TRBD1 (6 bases). The CDR3 is made up of 15 amino acids. Germline V gives CDR1 SGHAT, CDR2 FQNNGV. V was cut by 5 bases and J by 4 bases, with 15 bases left in between. In nucleotides, the CDR3 is TGTGCCAGCAGCCTCACAGGGATGGAAGGAAACACCATATATTTT. Encoded protein: CASSLTGMEGNTIYF.

This clonotype has only a few counts. The V and J genes are TRBV12-3 or TRBV12-4 and TRBJ1-1; D remains unclear. The V end lost 3 bases, the J end lost 3 bases, and 5 bases lay between the germline ends. This CDR3 is built from 12 residues. The CDR3 DNA reads as TGTGCCAGCAGTTTTGTGGACACTGAAGCTTTCTTT. Protein: CASSFVDTEAFF.

This clonotype turned up a few times. The V call is TRBV4-3, the J call TRBJ2-3; TRBD2 agrees at 9 bases. V dropped 4 bases and J dropped 4; count of bases not matched to a gene: 15. The CDR3 length is 18 residues. Germline V gene data show CDR1 as LGHNA and CDR2 as YSLEER. CDR3 DNA sequence: TGCGCCAGCAGCCGAGTCATAGCGGGAGCGGGGGGTGCAGATACGCAGTATTTT. Residues: CASSRVIAGAGGADTQYF.